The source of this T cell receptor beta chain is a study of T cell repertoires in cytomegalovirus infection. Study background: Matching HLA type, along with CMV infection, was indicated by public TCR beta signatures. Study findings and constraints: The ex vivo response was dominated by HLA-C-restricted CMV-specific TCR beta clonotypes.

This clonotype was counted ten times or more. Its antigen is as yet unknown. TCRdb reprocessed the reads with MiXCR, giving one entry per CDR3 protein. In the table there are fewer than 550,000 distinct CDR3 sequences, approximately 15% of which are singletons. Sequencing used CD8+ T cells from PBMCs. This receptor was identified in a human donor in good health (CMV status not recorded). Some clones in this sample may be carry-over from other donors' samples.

As DNA, the CDR3 is TGTGCCAGCAGCTTAGCTGGGGAAGGCGAGACCCAGTACTTC. Its protein is CASSLAGEGETQYF. The gene calls are TRBV11-2 and TRBJ2-5; D uncertain. Germline assignment: CDR1 SGHAT and CDR2 FQNNGV. This CDR3 is built from 14 residues. Trimming stripped 1 base from V and 5 bases from J, with 11 bases between. Variable domain in full (rest from reference TRBV11-2 and TRBJ2-5): EAGVAQSPRYKIIEKRQSVAFWCNPISGHATLYWYQQILGQGPKLLIQFQNNGVVDDSQLPKDRFSAERLKGVDSTLKIQPAKLEDSAVYLCASSLAGEGETQYFGPGTRLLVL.